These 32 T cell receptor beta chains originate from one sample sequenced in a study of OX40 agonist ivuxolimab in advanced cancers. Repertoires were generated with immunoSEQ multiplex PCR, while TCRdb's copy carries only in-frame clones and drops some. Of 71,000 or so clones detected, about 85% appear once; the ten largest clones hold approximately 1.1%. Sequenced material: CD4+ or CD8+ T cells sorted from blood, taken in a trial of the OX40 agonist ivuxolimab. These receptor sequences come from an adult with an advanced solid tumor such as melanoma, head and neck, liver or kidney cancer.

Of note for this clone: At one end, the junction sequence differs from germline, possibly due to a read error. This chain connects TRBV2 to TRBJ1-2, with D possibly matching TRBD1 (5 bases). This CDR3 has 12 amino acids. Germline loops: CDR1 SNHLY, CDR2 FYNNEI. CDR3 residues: CSRQRSNYGYTF. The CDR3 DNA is TGTTCCAGACAGAGATCTAACTATGGCTACACCTTC.

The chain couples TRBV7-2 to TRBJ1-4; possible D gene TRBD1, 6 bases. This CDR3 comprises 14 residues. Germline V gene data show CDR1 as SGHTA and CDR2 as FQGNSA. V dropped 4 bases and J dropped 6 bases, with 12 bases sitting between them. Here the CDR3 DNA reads TGTGCCAGCAGCTCAACAGGGATGGATGAAAAACTGTTTTTT. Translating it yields CASSSTGMDEKLFF.

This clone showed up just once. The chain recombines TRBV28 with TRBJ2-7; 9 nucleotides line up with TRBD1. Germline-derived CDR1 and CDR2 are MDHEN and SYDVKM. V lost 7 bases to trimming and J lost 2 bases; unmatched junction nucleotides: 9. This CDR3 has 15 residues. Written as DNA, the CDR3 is TGTGCCAGCATCCCCGGGACAGGGAAGGCCTACGAGCAGTACTTC. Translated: CASIPGTGKAYEQYF.

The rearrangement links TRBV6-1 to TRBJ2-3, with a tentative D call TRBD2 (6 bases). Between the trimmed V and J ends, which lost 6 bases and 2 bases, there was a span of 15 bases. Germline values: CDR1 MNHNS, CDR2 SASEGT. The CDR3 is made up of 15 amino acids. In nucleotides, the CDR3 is TGTGCCAGCAGGCCCTTCGCGGGACCCACAGATACGCAGTATTTT. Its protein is CASRPFAGPTDTQYF.

The CDR3: CASRGTGGDGYTF. Here the CDR3 DNA reads TGTGCCAGCAGGGGGACAGGGGGGGATGGCTACACCTTC. The rearrangement links TRBV6-1 to TRBJ1-2; 11 bases agree with TRBD1. This CDR3 has 13 residues. V was pared by 6 bases and J by 6 bases, with 3 bases of the junction left unmatched. Germline V lookup: CDR1 MNHNS, CDR2 SASEGT.

The chain's CDR3 is CASSYNRGDSPLHF. The DNA for the CDR3 is TGTGCCAGCAGTTACAACAGGGGGGATTCACCCCTCCACTTT. The rearrangement uses TRBV6-5 and TRBJ1-6; the match to TRBD1 covers 8 bases. Germline assignment: CDR1 MNHEY and CDR2 SVGAGI. The CDR3 sequence is 14 residues long. V lost 2 bases to trimming and J lost 8 bases; unmatched junction nucleotides: 2.

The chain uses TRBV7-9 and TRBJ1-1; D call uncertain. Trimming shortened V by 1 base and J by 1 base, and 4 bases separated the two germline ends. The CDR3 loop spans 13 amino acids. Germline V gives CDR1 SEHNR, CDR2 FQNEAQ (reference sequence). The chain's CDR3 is CASSLEQNTEAFF. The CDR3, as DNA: TGTGCCAGCAGCTTAGAGCAGAACACTGAAGCTTTCTTT.

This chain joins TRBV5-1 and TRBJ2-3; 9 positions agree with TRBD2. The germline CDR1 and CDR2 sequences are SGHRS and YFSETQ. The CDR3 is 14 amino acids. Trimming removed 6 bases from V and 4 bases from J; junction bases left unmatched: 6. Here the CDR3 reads CASIPTSGADTQYF. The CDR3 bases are TGCGCCAGCATCCCGACTAGCGGTGCAGATACGCAGTATTTT. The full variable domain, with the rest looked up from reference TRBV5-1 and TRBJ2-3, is KAGVTQTPRYLIKTRGQQVTLSCSPISGHRSVSWYQQTPGQGLQFLFEYFSETQRNKGNFPGRFSGRQFSNSRSEMNVSTLELGDSALYLCASIPTSGADTQYFGPGTRLTVL.

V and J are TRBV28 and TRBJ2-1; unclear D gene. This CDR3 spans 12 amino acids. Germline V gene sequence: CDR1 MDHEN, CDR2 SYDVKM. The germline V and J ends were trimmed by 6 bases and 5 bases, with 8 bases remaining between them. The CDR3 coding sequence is TGTGCCAGCAGGGAAGAGAACAATGAGCAGTTCTTC. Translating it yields CASREENNEQFF. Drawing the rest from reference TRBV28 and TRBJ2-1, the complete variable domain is DVKVTQSSRYLVKRTGEKVFLECVQDMDHENMFWYRQDPGLGLRLIYFSYDVKMKEKGDIPEGYSVSREKKERFSLILESASTNQTSMYLCASREENNEQFFGPGTRLTVL.

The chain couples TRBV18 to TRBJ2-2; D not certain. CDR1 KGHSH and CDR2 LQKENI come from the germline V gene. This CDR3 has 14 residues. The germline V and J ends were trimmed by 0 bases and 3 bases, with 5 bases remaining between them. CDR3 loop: CASSPPVDTGELFF. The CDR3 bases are TGTGCCAGCTCACCACCGGTGGACACCGGGGAGCTGTTTTTT.

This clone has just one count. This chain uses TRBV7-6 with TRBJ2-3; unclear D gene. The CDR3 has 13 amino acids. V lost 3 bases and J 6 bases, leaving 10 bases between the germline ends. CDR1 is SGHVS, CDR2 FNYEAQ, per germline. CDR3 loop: CASSLVASDTQYF. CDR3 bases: TGTGCCAGCAGCTTGGTGGCATCCGATACGCAGTATTTT.

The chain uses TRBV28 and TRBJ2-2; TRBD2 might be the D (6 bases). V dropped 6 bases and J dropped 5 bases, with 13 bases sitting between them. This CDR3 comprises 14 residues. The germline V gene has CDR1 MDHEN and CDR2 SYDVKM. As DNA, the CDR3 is TGTGCCAGCAGATGGAGGGGAAAAACCGGGGAGCTGTTTTTT. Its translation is CASRWRGKTGELFF.

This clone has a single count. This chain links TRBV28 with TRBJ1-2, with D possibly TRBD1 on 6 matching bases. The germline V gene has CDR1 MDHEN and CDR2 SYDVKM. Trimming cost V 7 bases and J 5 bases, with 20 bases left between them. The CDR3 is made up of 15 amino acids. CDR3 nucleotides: TGTGCCAGCATGTACCCGGACAGATGGAAATATGGCTACACCTTC. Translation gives CASMYPDRWKYGYTF.

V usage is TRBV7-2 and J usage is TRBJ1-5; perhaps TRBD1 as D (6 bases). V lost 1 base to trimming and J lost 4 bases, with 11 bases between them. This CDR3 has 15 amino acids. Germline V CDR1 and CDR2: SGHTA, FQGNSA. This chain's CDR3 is CASSLGAGANQPQHF. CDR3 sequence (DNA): TGTGCCAGCAGCTTAGGGGCAGGGGCGAATCAGCCCCAGCATTTT.

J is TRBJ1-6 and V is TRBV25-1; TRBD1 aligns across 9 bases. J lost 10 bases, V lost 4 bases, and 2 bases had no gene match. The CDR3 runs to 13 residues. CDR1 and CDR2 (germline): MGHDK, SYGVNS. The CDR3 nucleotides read TGTGCCAGCAGTGGACAGGGGGACTCACCCCTCCACTTT. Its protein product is CASSGQGDSPLHF.

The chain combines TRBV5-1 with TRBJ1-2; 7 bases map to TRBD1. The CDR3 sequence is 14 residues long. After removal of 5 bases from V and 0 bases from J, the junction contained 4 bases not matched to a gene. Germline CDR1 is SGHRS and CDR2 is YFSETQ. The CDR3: CASSSQGANYGYTF. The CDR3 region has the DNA TGCGCCAGCAGTTCCCAGGGGGCTAACTATGGCTACACCTTC.

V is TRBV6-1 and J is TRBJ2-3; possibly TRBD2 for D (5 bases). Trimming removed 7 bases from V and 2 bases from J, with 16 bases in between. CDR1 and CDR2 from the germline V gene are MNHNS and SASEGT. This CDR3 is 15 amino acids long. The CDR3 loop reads CASKGWRTTTDTQYF. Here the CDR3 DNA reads TGTGCCAGCAAAGGGTGGAGGACCACCACAGATACGCAGTATTTT.

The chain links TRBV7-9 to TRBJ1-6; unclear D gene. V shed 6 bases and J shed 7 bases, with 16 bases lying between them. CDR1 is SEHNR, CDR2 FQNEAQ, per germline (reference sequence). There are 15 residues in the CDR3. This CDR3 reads CASRATRNPNSPLHF. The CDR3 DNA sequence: TGTGCCAGCAGGGCGACCAGGAATCCCAATTCACCCCTCCACTTT.

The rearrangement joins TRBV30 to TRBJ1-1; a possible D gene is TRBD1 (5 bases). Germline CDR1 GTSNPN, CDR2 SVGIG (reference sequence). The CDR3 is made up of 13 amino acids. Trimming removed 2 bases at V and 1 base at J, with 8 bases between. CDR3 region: CAWSRGPNTEAFF. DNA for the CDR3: TGTGCCTGGAGTCGGGGCCCGAACACTGAAGCTTTCTTT. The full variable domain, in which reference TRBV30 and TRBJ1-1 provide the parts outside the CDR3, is SQTIHQWPATLVQPVGSPLSLECTVEGTSNPNLYWYRQAAGRGLQLLFYSVGIGQISSEVPQNLSASRPQDRQFILSSKKLLLSDSGFYLCAWSRGPNTEAFFGQGTRLTVV.

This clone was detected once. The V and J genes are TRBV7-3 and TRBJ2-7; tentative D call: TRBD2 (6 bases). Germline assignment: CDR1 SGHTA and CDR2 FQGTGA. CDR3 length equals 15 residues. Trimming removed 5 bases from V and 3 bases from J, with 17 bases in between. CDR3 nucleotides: TGTGCCAGCAGCCAAGCGGCTGGTAGCGGCTACGAGCAGTACTTC. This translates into CASSQAAGSGYEQYF.

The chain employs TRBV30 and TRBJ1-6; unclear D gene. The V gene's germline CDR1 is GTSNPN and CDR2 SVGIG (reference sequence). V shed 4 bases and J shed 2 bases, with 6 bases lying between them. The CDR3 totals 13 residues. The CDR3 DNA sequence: TGTGCCTGGACCGGGACCTATAATTCACCCCTCCACTTT. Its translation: CAWTGTYNSPLHF.

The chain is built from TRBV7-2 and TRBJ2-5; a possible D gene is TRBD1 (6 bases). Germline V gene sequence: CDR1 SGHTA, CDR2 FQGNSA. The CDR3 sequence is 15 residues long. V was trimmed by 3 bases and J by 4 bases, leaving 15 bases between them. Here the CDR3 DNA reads TGTGCCAGCAGCTTTAGGGGCAGGGGACCAGAGACCCAGTACTTC. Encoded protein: CASSFRGRGPETQYF. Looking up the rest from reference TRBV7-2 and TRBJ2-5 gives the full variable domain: GAGVSQSPSNKVTEKGKDVELRCDPISGHTALYWYRQSLGQGLEFLIYFQGNSAPDKSGLPSDRFSAERTGGSVSTLTIQRTQQEDSAVYLCASSFRGRGPETQYFGPGTRLLVL.

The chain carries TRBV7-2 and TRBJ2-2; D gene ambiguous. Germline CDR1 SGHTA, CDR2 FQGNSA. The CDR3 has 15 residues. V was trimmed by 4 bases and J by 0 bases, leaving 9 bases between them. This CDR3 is CASSSNPSNTGELFF. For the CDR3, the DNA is TGTGCCAGCAGCTCGAACCCCTCGAACACCGGGGAGCTGTTTTTT.

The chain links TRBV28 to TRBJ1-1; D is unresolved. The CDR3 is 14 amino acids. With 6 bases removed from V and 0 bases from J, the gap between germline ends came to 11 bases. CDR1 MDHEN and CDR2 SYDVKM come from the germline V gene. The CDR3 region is CASRYSGLNTEAFF. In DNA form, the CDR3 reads TGTGCCAGCAGGTACAGCGGTCTGAACACTGAAGCTTTCTTT.

The CDR3: CASSLPGNTIYF. In nucleotides, the CDR3 is TGTGCCAGTAGTCTGCCTGGAAACACCATATATTTT. The chain couples TRBV19 to TRBJ1-3; D ambiguous. CDR1 LNHDA and CDR2 SQIVND come from the germline V gene (reference sequence). V lost 5 bases to trimming and J lost 2 bases, with 4 bases between them. The CDR3 contains 12 residues.

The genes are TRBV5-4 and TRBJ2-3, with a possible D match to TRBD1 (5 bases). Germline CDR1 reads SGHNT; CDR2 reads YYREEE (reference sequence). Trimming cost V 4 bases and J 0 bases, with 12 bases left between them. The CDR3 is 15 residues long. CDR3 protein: CASSHRTASTDTQYF. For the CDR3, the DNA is TGTGCCAGCAGCCACAGGACCGCTAGCACAGATACGCAGTATTTT.

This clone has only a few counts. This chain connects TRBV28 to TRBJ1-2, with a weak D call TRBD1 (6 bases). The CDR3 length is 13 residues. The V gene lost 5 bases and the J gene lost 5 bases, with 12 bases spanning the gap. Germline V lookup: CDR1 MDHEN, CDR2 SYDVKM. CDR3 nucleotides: TGTGCCAGCAGTAGACTAGGGGGGTATGGCTACACCTTC. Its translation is CASSRLGGYGYTF.

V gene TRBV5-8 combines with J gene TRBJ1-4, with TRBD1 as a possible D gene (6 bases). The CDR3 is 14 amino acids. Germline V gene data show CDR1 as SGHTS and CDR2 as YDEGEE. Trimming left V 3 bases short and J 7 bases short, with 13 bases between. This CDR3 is CASSWGARGEKLFF. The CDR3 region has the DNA TGTGCCAGCAGCTGGGGGGCAAGGGGTGAAAAACTGTTTTTT.

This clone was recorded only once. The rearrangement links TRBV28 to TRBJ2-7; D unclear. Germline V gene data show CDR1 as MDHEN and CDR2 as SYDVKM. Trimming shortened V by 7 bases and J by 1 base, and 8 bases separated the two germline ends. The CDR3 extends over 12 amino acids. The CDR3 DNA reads TGTGCCAGCACCTTAGGGTCCTACGAGCAGTACTTC. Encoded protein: CASTLGSYEQYF.

This chain's CDR3 is CASSLAPGQGAPKRSGNTIYF. DNA of the CDR3: TGCGCCAGCAGCTTGGCCCCGGGACAGGGGGCTCCAAAACGCTCTGGAAACACCATATATTTT. The chain has TRBV5-1 and TRBJ1-3, with 12 bases that match TRBD1. The CDR3 consists of 21 residues. J gave up 0 bases and V 0 bases, and 13 bases lay outside the gene matches. Germline CDR1 reads SGHRS; CDR2 reads YFSETQ. The variable domain in full, completed from reference TRBV5-1 and TRBJ1-3, reads KAGVTQTPRYLIKTRGQQVTLSCSPISGHRSVSWYQQTPGQGLQFLFEYFSETQRNKGNFPGRFSGRQFSNSRSEMNVSTLELGDSALYLCASSLAPGQGAPKRSGNTIYFGEGSWLTVV.

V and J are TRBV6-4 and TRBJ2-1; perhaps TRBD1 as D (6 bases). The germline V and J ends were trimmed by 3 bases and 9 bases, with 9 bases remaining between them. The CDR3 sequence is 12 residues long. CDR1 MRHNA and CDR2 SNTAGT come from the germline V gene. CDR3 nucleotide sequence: TGTGCCAGCAGTGAACAGGGTGGTGAGCAGTTCTTC. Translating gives CASSEQGGEQFF.

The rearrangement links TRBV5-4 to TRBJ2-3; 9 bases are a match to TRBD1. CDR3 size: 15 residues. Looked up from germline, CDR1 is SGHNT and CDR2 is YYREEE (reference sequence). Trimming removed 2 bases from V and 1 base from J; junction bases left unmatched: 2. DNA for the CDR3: TGTGCCAGCAGCTTCCGGACAGGGGGCACAGATACGCAGTATTTT. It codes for CASSFRTGGTDTQYF.